This TCR beta chain was sequenced during a study of blood T cell repertoires in COVID-19. Study-level information: Italy, Spain and the United States were the sources of the convalescent and acute COVID-19 samples. PBMCs, B-cell-depleted T cells, or T cells were the source of the cDNA or gDNA that made up the material.

Per the original data handling: From reference gene primer amplification, estimates of nucleated cell counts were derived. Repertoires were generated with immunoSEQ multiplex PCR, while TCRdb's copy carries only in-frame clones and drops some. V and J calls and clone size follow that table, whereas D and trimming were derived from the DNA. The table shows some 370,000 clones, with 70% to 90% occurring only once. The CDR3 covers 14 residues. Germline lookup yields CDR1 SGHRS and CDR2 YFSETQ. Trimming removed 4 bases at V and 2 bases at J, with 11 bases between. The source material was peripheral blood. This chain connects TRBV5-1 to TRBJ2-3; D is possibly TRBD2 (6 bases). The TCR originated in a man in his forties or fifties with acute or convalescent COVID-19. CDR3: CASSPGGATDTQYF. The DNA for the CDR3 is TGCGCCAGCAGCCCAGGAGGGGCCACAGATACGCAGTATTTT.